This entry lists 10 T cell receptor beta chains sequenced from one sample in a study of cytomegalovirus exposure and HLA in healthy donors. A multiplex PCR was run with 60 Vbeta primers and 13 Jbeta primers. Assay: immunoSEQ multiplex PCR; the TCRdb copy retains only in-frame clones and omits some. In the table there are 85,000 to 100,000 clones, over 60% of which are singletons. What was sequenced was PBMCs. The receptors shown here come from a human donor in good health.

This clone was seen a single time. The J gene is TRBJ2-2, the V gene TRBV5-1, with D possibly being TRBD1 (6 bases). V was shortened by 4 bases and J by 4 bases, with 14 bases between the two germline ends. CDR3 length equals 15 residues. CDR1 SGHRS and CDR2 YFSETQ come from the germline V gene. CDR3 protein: CASSRGTPLTGELFF. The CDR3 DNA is TGCGCCAGCAGCCGAGGGACACCCCTCACCGGGGAGCTGTTTTTT.

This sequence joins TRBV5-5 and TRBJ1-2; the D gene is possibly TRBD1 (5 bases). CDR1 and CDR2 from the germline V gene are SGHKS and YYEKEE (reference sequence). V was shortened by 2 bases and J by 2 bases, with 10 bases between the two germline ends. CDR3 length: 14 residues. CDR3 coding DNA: TGTGCCAGCAGCTTACCGACAGTGAACTATGGCTACACCTTC. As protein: CASSLPTVNYGYTF.

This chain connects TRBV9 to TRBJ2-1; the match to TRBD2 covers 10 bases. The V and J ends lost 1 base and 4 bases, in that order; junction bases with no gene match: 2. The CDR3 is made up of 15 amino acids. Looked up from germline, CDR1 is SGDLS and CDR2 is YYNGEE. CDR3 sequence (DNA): TGTGCCAGCAGCGTAACTAGCGGGATATACAATGAGCAGTTCTTC. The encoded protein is CASSVTSGIYNEQFF.

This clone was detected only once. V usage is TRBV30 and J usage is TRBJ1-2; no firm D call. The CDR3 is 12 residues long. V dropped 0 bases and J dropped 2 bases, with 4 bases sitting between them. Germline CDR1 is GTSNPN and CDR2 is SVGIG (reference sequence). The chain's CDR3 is CAWSVENYGYTF. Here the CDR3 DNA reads TGTGCCTGGAGTGTAGAGAACTATGGCTACACCTTC.

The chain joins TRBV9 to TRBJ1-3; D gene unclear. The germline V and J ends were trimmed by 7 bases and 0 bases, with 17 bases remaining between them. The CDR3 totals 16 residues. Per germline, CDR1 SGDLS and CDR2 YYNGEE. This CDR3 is CASGRADLSSGNTIYF. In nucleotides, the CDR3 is TGTGCCAGCGGGCGGGCCGACCTGAGCTCTGGAAACACCATATATTTT.

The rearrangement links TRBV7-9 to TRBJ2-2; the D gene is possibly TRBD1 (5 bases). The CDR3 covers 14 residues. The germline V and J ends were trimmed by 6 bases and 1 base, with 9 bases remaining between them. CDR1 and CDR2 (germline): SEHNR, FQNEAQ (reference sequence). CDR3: CASRSDRNTGELFF. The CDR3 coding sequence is TGTGCCAGCAGGTCCGACAGGAACACCGGGGAGCTGTTTTTT.

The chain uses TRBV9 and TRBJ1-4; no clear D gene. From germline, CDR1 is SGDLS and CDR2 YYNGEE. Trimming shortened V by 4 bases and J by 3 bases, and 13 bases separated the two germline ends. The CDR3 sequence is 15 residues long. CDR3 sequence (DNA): TGTGCCAGCAGCCTGGCTCAGGCCTCTAATGAAAAACTGTTTTTT. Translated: CASSLAQASNEKLFF.

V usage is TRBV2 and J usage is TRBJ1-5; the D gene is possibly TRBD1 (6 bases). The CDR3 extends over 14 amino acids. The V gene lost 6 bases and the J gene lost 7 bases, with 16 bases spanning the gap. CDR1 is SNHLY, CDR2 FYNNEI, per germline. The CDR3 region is CASRRTGLRQPQHF. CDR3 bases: TGTGCCAGCAGAAGAACAGGGTTAAGGCAGCCCCAGCATTTT. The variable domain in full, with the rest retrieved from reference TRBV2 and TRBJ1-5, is EPEVTQTPSHQVTQMGQEVILRCVPISNHLYFYWYRQILGQKVEFLVSFYNNEISEKSEIFDDQFSVERPDGSNFTLKIRSTKLEDSAMYFCASRRTGLRQPQHFGDGTRLSIL.

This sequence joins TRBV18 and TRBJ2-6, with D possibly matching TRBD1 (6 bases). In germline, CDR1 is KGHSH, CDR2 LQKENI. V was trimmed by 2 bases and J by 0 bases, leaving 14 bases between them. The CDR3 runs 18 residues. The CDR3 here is CASSPYRDEASGANVLTF. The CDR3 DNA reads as TGTGCCAGCTCACCATACAGGGATGAAGCCTCTGGGGCCAACGTCCTGACTTTC. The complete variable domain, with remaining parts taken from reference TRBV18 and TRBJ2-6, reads NAGVMQNPRHLVRRRGQEARLRCSPMKGHSHVYWYRQLPEEGLKFMVYLQKENIIDESGMPKERFSAEFPKEGPSILRIQQVVRGDSAAYFCASSPYRDEASGANVLTFGAGSRLTVL.

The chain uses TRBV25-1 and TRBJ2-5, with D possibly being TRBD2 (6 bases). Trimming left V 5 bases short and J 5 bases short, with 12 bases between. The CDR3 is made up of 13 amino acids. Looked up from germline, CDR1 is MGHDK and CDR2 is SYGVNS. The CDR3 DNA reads TGTGCCAGCAGTCCGATAGGAGGGGAGACCCAGTACTTC. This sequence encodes CASSPIGGETQYF.